The source of this T cell receptor (beta chain) is a study of T-cell memory formation after mild COVID-19. General study findings and limits: The second-wave clones peaking on day 37 were not confirmed as SARS-CoV-2-specific.

This clonotype was counted a few times. The antigen is not known. TCRdb independently ran MiXCR on the 5' RACE reads; one entry per CDR3 protein. Counted here are 95,000 to 120,000 distinct CDR3 sequences, roughly a sixth occurring once; the ten biggest clones make up approximately 5%. Trimming removed 3 bases from V and 8 bases from J; junction bases left unmatched: 5. This CDR3 is 15 amino acids long. Germline V gives CDR1 KGHSH, CDR2 LQKENI. This clonotype originated in a man between 18 and 35 years old who had mild COVID-19 (a few samples of this study predate the infection). Cell type and time point are not known. This chain links TRBV18 with TRBJ2-1; 12 positions match TRBD1. The sequenced sample was PBMCs or a T cell subset sorted from them (not recorded which). CDR3 loop: CASSPGTGGVDEQFF. CDR3 in DNA: TGTGCCAGCTCACCCGGGACAGGGGGCGTCGATGAGCAGTTCTTC.